These 13 T cell receptor beta chains share one sample of origin, sequenced in a study of blood T cells in healthy people across ages. Through a sample-barcoded 5' primer and a J-beta primer mix, a second PCR was run for roughly 6 to 12 cycles. TCRdb fed the 5' RACE reads into MiXCR, producing one record per CDR3 protein. The sample shows approximately 1.5 million distinct CDR3 sequences, about 42% of them seen only once. Source material: blood. All receptors come from a woman between 18 and 29 years old in good health.

The chain is built from TRBV10-3 and TRBJ2-5, with 10 bases lining up with TRBD2. The germline CDR1 and CDR2 sequences are ENHRY and SYGVKD. Unmatched junction bases numbered 6, after V lost 3 bases and J lost 5 bases. The CDR3 spans 15 residues. The chain's CDR3 is CAISEIAGGSETQYF. CDR3 nucleotides: TGTGCCATCAGTGAAATAGCGGGGGGCTCGGAGACCCAGTACTTC.

Regarding this clonotype: This may arise from a read error, as a much more abundant clone is one base away. The chain carries TRBV6-5 and TRBJ2-5; the match to TRBD1 covers 7 bases. V trimming: 7 bases; J trimming: 2 bases; junction bases outside the gene matches: 4. The CDR3 is 13 residues long. CDR1 and CDR2 (germline): MNHEY, SVGAGI. The CDR3 protein is CASTPTGQETQYF. The CDR3 coding sequence is TGTGCCAGCACCCCGACAGGGCAAGAGACCCAGTACTTC.

About this clonotype itself: A read error may produce the germline difference seen at one junction end. The V call is TRBV14, the J call TRBJ2-3; D unclear. The CDR3 runs 16 residues. CDR1 is SGHDN, CDR2 FVKESK, per germline. The CDR3 reads CASNQARTLSTDTQYF. CDR3 sequence (DNA): TGTGCCAGCAACCAAGCCAGGACCTTGTCCACAGATACGCAGTATTTT.

The sample holds a few counts of this clonotype. The chain links TRBV20-1 to TRBJ2-1; D unresolved. Germline lookup yields CDR1 DFQATT and CDR2 SNEGSKA (reference sequence). The CDR3 consists of 10 residues. The V end was cut by 5 bases, the J end by 2 bases, with 1 base between. CDR3 in DNA: TGCAGTGCTCCCTACAATGAGCAGTTCTTC. Translation gives CSAPYNEQFF.

The chain carries TRBV15 and TRBJ2-3; 8 bases align to TRBD2. This CDR3 is 14 amino acids long. Per germline, CDR1 LNHNV and CDR2 YYDKDF (reference sequence). With V trimmed by 8 bases and J by 6 bases, 10 bases remained unmatched. This chain's CDR3 is CATRPGRAVDTQYF. As DNA, the CDR3 is TGTGCCACCCGTCCCGGGAGGGCCGTGGATACGCAGTATTTT.

The gene calls are TRBV27 and TRBJ2-1, with D possibly TRBD1 on 5 matching bases. Germline-derived CDR1 and CDR2 are MNHEY and SMNVEV (reference sequence). Trimming took 7 bases from V and 0 from J, leaving 13 bases between them. This CDR3 has 15 amino acids. CDR3 nucleotides: TGTGCCAGCATCCGGACAATAAACTCCTACAATGAGCAGTTCTTC. The encoded protein is CASIRTINSYNEQFF.

The V call is TRBV6-1, the J call TRBJ2-6, with TRBD1 identical over 9 bases. The CDR3 is 17 residues long. The trim removed 4 bases at V and 0 bases at J, leaving 4 bases unmatched. CDR1 and CDR2 (germline): MNHNS, SASEGT. CDR3 sequence (DNA): TGTGCCAGCAGTGTTGACAGGGGGGACTCTGGGGCCAACGTCCTGACTTTC. Translating it yields CASSVDRGDSGANVLTF.

This clonotype was found a few times. The V call is TRBV21-1, the J call TRBJ1-6. TRBV21-1 is assigned pseudogene status. The CDR3 covers 13 residues. This CDR3 is CASSKAWFSPLHF. The CDR3 DNA follows: TGTGCCAGCAGCAAAGCTTGGTTTTCACCCCTCCACTTT.

V gene TRBV15 combines with J gene TRBJ2-7, with 10 bases identical to TRBD1. V lost 6 bases, J lost 6 bases, and 5 bases stayed unmatched. The CDR3 has 13 residues. Per the germline V gene, CDR1 is LNHNV and CDR2 is YYDKDF (reference sequence). For the CDR3, the DNA is TGTGCCACCAGGGGGACAGGGGCCATCGAGCAGTACTTC. Translated, it gives CATRGTGAIEQYF.

The chain links TRBV12-1 to TRBJ1-2; the D call TRBD1 from the table was never checked on the DNA. TRBV12-1 is an annotated pseudogene. The CDR3 sequence is 13 residues long. CDR3: CASTKTGGYGYTF. CDR3 sequence (DNA): TGTGCCAGCACAAAGACAGGGGGCTATGGCTACACCTTC.

The V call is TRBV10-3, the J call TRBJ1-1; maybe TRBD1 (5 bases). The CDR3 totals 14 residues. The V gene's germline CDR1 is ENHRY and CDR2 SYGVKD. Trimming took 1 base from V and 3 from J, leaving 9 bases between them. The CDR3 here is CAISEWGGDTEAFF. CDR3 nucleotide sequence: TGTGCCATCAGTGAGTGGGGGGGGGACACTGAAGCTTTCTTT.

A remark on this clonotype: The junction differs from germline at one of its ends, possibly a read error. The chain is built from TRBV13 and TRBJ2-5; maybe TRBD2 (5 bases). The V gene's germline CDR1 is PRHDT and CDR2 FYEKMQ (reference sequence). This CDR3 has 13 amino acids. CDR3 in DNA: TGTGCCGGCAGCGTACTAGGTGGCGAGACCCAGTACTTC. Translating gives CAGSVLGGETQYF.

This clonotype was seen a handful of times. This sequence joins TRBV12-3 or TRBV12-4 and TRBJ2-7, with 11 positions matching TRBD2. The V segment lost 5 bases and the J segment 2 bases; nucleotides outside the gene matches: 8. CDR3 size: 16 residues. CDR3 sequence: CASSPTRTSGPYEQYF. CDR3 bases: TGTGCCAGCAGTCCAACCCGGACTAGCGGGCCCTACGAGCAGTACTTC.